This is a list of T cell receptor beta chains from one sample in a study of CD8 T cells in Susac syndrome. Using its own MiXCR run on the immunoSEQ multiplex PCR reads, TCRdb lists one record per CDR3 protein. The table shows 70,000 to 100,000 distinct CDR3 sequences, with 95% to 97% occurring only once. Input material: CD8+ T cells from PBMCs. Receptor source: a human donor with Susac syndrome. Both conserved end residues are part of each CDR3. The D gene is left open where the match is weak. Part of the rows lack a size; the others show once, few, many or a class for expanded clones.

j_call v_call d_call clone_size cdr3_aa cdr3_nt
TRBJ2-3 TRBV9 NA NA CASSPLSGGGYF TGTGCCAGCAGCCCCCTTTCAGGGGGAGGGTATTTT
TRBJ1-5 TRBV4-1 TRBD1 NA CASSLAGGPVQPQHF TGCGCCAGCAGCCTGGCAGGGGGGCCCGTGCAGCCCCAGCATTTT
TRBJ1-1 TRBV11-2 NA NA CASLDTGGRNTEAFF TGTGCCAGCCTCGACACCGGGGGCCGGAACACTGAAGCTTTCTTT
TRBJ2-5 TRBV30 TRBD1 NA CAWTGGQETQYF TGTGCCTGGACAGGGGGACAAGAGACCCAGTACTTC
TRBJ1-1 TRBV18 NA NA CASSPPYGVTEAFF TGTGCCAGCTCACCACCCTATGGGGTCACTGAAGCTTTCTTT
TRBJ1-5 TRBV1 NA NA CTSSRTKRGGGNQPQHF TGCACCAGCAGCCGGACCAAAAGGGGGGGTGGCAATCAGCCCCAGCATTTT
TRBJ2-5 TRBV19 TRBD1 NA CASSITGGTGRKTQYF TGTGCCAGTAGTATAACCGGTGGGACAGGGAGGAAGACCCAGTACTTC
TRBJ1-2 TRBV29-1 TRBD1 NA CSSNSGQDYGYTF TGCAGCTCCAATTCCGGACAGGATTATGGCTACACCTTC
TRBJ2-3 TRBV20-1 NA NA CSARGYRESNTDTQYF TGCAGTGCTAGAGGCTACAGGGAATCAAATACAGATACGCAGTATTTT
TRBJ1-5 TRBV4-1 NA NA CASSQDTAPSPQHF TGCGCCAGCAGCCAAGATACGGCGCCCAGCCCCCAGCATTTT
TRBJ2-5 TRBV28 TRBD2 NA CASTLQAGYQETQYF TGTGCCAGCACCCTGCAAGCGGGATACCAAGAGACCCAGTACTTC
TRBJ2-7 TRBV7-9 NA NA CASSPPDSYYEQYF TGTGCCAGCAGCCCGCCGGACAGCTACTACGAGCAGTACTTC
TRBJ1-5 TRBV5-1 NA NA CASSIDSSNKWPQHF TGCGCCAGCAGCATTGACAGTAGCAATAAGTGGCCCCAGCATTTT
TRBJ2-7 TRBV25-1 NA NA CASRGVSYEQYF TGTGCCAGCAGGGGGGTTTCCTACGAGCAGTACTTC
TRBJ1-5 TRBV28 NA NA CASSLGTIHF TGTGCCAGCAGTTTAGGGACGATACATTTT
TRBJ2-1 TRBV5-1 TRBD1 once CASSLGSGQGFDEQFF TGCGCCAGCAGCTTGGGCTCTGGACAGGGTTTCGATGAGCAGTTCTTC
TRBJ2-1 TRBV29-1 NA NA CSVPRGNEQFF TGCAGCGTTCCCCGGGGGAATGAGCAGTTCTTC
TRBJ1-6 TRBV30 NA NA CAWEGWDSPLHF TGTGCCTGGGAGGGGTGGGATTCACCCCTCCACTTT
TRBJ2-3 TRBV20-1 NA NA CSAPPGAIGTDTQYF TGCAGTGCACCCCCCGGGGCCATAGGGACAGATACGCAGTATTTT
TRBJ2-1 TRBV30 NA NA CAWSVYIGGNEQFF TGTGCCTGGAGTGTATATATCGGTGGCAATGAGCAGTTCTTC
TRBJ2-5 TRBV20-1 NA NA CSASVEEETQYF TGCAGTGCTAGTGTTGAGGAAGAGACCCAGTACTTC
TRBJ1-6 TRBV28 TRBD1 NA CASSFDRGAYNSPLHF TGTGCCAGCAGTTTTGACAGGGGAGCCTATAATTCACCCCTCCACTTT
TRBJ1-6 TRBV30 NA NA CAWSVRNGEVPLHF TGTGCCTGGAGTGTACGAAACGGGGAGGTTCCCCTCCACTTT
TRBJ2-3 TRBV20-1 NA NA CSAETDTQYF TGCAGTGCTGAGACGGATACGCAGTATTTT
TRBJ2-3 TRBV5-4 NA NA CASSSDDEDTQYF TGTGCCAGCAGCTCCGACGATGAAGATACGCAGTATTTT
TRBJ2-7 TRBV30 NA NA CAWSVSHEQYF TGTGCCTGGAGTGTTTCCCACGAGCAGTACTTC
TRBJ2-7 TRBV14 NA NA CASSQAEETYEQYF TGTGCCAGCAGCCAAGCCGAGGAGACCTACGAGCAGTACTTC
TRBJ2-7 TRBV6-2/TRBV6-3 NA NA CASSYSRAKGAYEQYF TGTGCCAGCAGTTACTCGCGGGCAAAGGGGGCCTACGAGCAGTACTTC
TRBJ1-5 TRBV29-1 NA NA CSVRAGDQPQHF TGCAGCGTTCGGGCGGGGGATCAGCCCCAGCATTTT
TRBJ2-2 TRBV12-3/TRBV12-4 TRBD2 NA CASSQDGTSGGGDTGELFF TGTGCCAGCAGCCAGGACGGGACTAGCGGGGGGGGAGACACCGGGGAGCTGTTTTTT
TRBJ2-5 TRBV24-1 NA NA CATSGFAEGTQYF TGTGCCACCAGTGGATTCGCGGAAGGGACCCAGTACTTC
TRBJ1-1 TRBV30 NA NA CAWRHTGFRPEAFF TGTGCCTGGAGGCACACAGGGTTTCGTCCTGAAGCTTTCTTT
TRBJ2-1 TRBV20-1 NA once CSAREGGRDEQFF TGCAGTGCTAGAGAGGGGGGTAGGGATGAGCAGTTCTTC
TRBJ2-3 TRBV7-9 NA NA CASSSTGIGTDTQYF TGTGCCAGCAGCTCCACAGGGATCGGCACAGATACGCAGTATTTT
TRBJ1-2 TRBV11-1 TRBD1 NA CASSRPGTGYNYGYTF TGTGCCAGCAGCCGCCCAGGGACAGGGTATAACTATGGCTACACCTTC
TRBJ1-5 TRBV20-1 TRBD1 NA CSALMPQGEHQPQHF TGCAGTGCTCTAATGCCCCAGGGGGAACATCAGCCCCAGCATTTT
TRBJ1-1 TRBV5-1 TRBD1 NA CASSRETGRNTEAFF TGCGCCAGCAGCAGGGAGACAGGGAGGAACACTGAAGCTTTCTTT
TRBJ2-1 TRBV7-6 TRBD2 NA CASSPRLAGGASSYNEQFF TGTGCCAGCAGCCCAAGACTAGCGGGGGGCGCGAGCTCCTACAATGAGCAGTTCTTC
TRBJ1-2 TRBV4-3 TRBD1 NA CASSQETGMRYGYTF TGCGCCAGCAGCCAAGAGACAGGGATGAGATATGGCTACACCTTC
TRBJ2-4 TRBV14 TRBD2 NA CASSQTAGGWDIQYF TGTGCCAGCAGCCAAACGGCGGGGGGCTGGGACATTCAGTACTTC
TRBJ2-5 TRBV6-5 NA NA CASSYPRGTHQETQYF TGTGCCAGCAGTTACCCGAGGGGGACCCACCAAGAGACCCAGTACTTC
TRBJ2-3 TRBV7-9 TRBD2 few CAQSGLASRTPSADTQYF TGTGCCCAATCCGGACTAGCTTCCCGGACTCCCAGCGCAGATACGCAGTATTTT
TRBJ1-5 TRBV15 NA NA CATSSPKKAQHF TGTGCCACCAGCAGCCCCAAAAAAGCCCAGCATTTT
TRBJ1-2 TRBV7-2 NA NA CASSLDRAGYTF TGTGCCAGCAGCTTAGACAGGGCTGGCTACACCTTC
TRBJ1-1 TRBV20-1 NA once CSARDRVNTEAFF TGCAGTGCTAGAGATCGGGTGAACACTGAAGCTTTCTTT
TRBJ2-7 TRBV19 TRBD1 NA CASSSLRRRTGGDYEQYF TGTGCCAGTAGTTCCCTCCGGCGGAGGACAGGGGGAGACTACGAGCAGTACTTC
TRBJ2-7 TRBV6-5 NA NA CASSWGRTYEQYF TGTGCCAGCAGTTGGGGCAGGACCTACGAGCAGTACTTC
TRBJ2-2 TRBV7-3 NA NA CASSPLGGAGELFF TGTGCCAGCAGCCCCCTCGGGGGTGCCGGGGAGCTGTTTTTT
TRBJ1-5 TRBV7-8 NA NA CASSLARITDQPQHF TGTGCCAGCAGCTTAGCGAGGATCACGGATCAGCCCCAGCATTTT
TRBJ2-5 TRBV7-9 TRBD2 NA CASSLRLAGHEETQYF TGTGCCAGCAGCCTCAGACTAGCGGGGCATGAAGAGACCCAGTACTTC
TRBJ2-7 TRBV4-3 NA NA CASSQDVGAYEQYF TGCGCCAGCAGCCAAGACGTGGGAGCCTACGAGCAGTACTTC
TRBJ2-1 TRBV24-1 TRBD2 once CATSPERAGANEQFF TGTGCCACCAGCCCAGAGCGGGCGGGAGCGAATGAGCAGTTCTTC
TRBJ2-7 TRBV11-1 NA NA CASSLPGTPNEQYF TGTGCCAGCAGCTTACCGGGGACACCGAACGAGCAGTACTTC
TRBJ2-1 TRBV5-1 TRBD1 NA CASRPGQSYNEQFF TGCGCCAGCAGACCGGGACAGTCCTACAATGAGCAGTTCTTC
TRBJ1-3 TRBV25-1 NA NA CASSEIVVSGNTIYF TGTGCCAGCAGTGAAATCGTCGTTTCTGGAAACACCATATATTTT